Listed below are T cell receptor beta chains from one sample, sequenced in a study of cytomegalovirus exposure and HLA in healthy donors. Only in-frame clones appear in the TCRdb table, and some are missing; sequencing was by immunoSEQ multiplex PCR. The sample lists 95,000 to 150,000 clones, roughly 75% occurring once. Sample: PBMCs. These TCRs come from a female donor in good health and CMV-seronegative. CDR3s include the opening cysteine and the closing phenylalanine or tryptophan. The D gene is left open where the match is weak. Some rows have no size entry. The others give once, few or many, or a class for an expanded clone.

>TRBD1|TRBV4-2|TRBJ1-4|NA
CASSQGTGTNEKLFF
TGTGCCAGCAGCCAGGGGACAGGGACTAATGAAAAACTGTTTTTT
>NA|TRBV19|TRBJ1-5|once
CASSFDGASNQPQHF
TGTGCCAGTAGTTTTGATGGAGCGAGCAATCAGCCCCAGCATTTT
>NA|TRBV4-1|TRBJ1-1|NA
CASSQEAVNTEAFF
TGCGCCAGCAGCCAAGAGGCTGTGAACACTGAAGCTTTCTTT
>NA|TRBV28|TRBJ2-2|NA
CASSFGGLTGELFF
TGTGCCAGCAGTTTCGGGGGGCTAACCGGGGAGCTGTTTTTT
>TRBD1|TRBV5-1|TRBJ2-4|NA
CASKQGAAKNIQYF
TGCGCCAGCAAACAGGGGGCGGCCAAAAACATTCAGTACTTC
>NA|TRBV19|TRBJ2-4|NA
CASSSKPGLAGYF
TGTGCCAGTAGTTCGAAACCGGGACTCGCGGGGTACTTC
>TRBD1|TRBV18|TRBJ2-2|NA
CASSPQRTGNTGELFF
TGTGCCAGCTCACCACAACGGACAGGGAACACCGGGGAGCTGTTTTTT
>TRBD2|TRBV7-9|TRBJ2-7|few
CASRHGGESYEQYF
TGTGCCAGCAGACACGGGGGGGAGTCCTACGAGCAGTACTTC
>NA|TRBV28|TRBJ1-1|once
CASSGTGFNTEAFF
TGTGCCAGCAGTGGTACAGGTTTCAACACTGAAGCTTTCTTT
>NA|TRBV19|TRBJ1-5|NA
CASSYGHPGQPQHF
TGTGCCAGTAGTTACGGACATCCAGGTCAGCCCCAGCATTTT
>NA|TRBV7-9|TRBJ1-5|NA
CSSSLGRGRNQPQHF
TGTTCCAGCAGCTTAGGCAGGGGTCGCAATCAGCCCCAGCATTTT
>TRBD2|TRBV7-9|TRBJ2-7|NA
CASSLDLAGVEQYF
TGTGCCAGCAGCTTAGATCTAGCGGGAGTCGAGCAGTACTTC
>TRBD2|TRBV2|TRBJ2-5|NA
CASSVGLAETQETQYF
TGTGCCAGCAGCGTAGGACTAGCGGAAACCCAAGAGACCCAGTACTTC
>NA|TRBV5-8|TRBJ1-3|NA
CASSRESGNTIYF
TGTGCCAGCAGCCGGGAATCTGGAAACACCATATATTTT
>TRBD2|TRBV7-3|TRBJ2-3|NA
CASSFRTSGRTDTQYF
TGTGCCAGCAGCTTCAGGACTAGCGGCCGCACAGATACGCAGTATTTT
>TRBD2|TRBV5-8|TRBJ2-7|NA
CASNLAGTYEQYF
TGTGCCAGCAACCTAGCGGGGACCTACGAGCAGTACTTC
>NA|TRBV9|TRBJ2-7|NA
CASSGDSRGYEQYF
TGTGCCAGCAGCGGGGACTCCCGGGGGTACGAGCAGTACTTC
>TRBD2|TRBV5-5|TRBJ2-7|NA
CASSWLSGSDEQYF
TGTGCCAGCAGCTGGCTGAGCGGGAGTGACGAGCAGTACTTC
>NA|TRBV7-9|TRBJ2-6|NA
CASSFHRVPPGANVLTF
TGTGCCAGCAGCTTTCACAGGGTTCCCCCTGGGGCCAACGTCCTGACTTTC
>TRBD2|TRBV7-2|TRBJ2-5|NA
CASSKGRGGRTQYF
TGTGCCAGCAGCAAAGGACGGGGGGGTAGGACCCAGTACTTC
>NA|TRBV5-4|TRBJ2-1|NA
CASNFRGRTSYNEQFF
TGTGCCAGCAACTTCCGTGGGAGGACCTCCTACAATGAGCAGTTCTTC
>TRBD1|TRBV15|TRBJ2-1|NA
CATSSPPGQGIRNEQFF
TGTGCCACCAGCAGTCCCCCGGGACAGGGGATTAGGAATGAGCAGTTCTTC
>NA|TRBV6-1|TRBJ2-1|NA
CASSNSGTGYNEQFF
TGTGCCAGCAGCAATAGCGGAACTGGCTACAATGAGCAGTTCTTC
>TRBD2|TRBV19|TRBJ2-7|NA
CASSPALAAYEQYF
TGTGCCAGTAGCCCCGCACTAGCGGCCTACGAGCAGTACTTC
>NA|TRBV9|TRBJ2-3|NA
CASSVAPFSTDTQYF
TGTGCCAGCAGCGTAGCCCCCTTTAGCACAGATACGCAGTATTTT
>NA|TRBV7-9|TRBJ1-6|NA
CASSLTGYNSPLHF
TGTGCCAGCAGCTTGACAGGTTATAATTCACCCCTCCACTTT
>TRBD1|TRBV7-6|TRBJ2-3|NA
CASSLYRGSTDTQYF
TGTGCCAGCAGCTTATACAGGGGTAGCACAGATACGCAGTATTTT
>NA|TRBV4-1|TRBJ2-2|NA
CASSQSVGELFF
TGCGCCAGCAGCCAATCCGTCGGGGAGCTGTTTTTT
>TRBD2|TRBV7-9|TRBJ2-2|NA
CASSFGRGGNTGELFF
TGTGCCAGCAGCTTCGGGAGGGGGGGCAACACCGGGGAGCTGTTTTTT
>TRBD1|TRBV13|TRBJ1-1|NA
CASSRDRESEAFF
TGTGCCAGCAGCAGAGACAGGGAGTCTGAAGCTTTCTTT
>NA|TRBV27|TRBJ1-6|NA
CASSPRGNSYNSPLHF
TGTGCCAGCAGCCCGCGAGGGAACTCCTATAATTCACCCCTCCACTTT
>TRBD1|TRBV5-5|TRBJ2-7|NA
CASSLSGQGFYEQYF
TGTGCCAGCAGCTTGTCGGGACAGGGATTCTACGAGCAGTACTTC
>NA|TRBV27|TRBJ1-6|NA
CASSFLDRYSPLHF
TGTGCCAGCAGTTTCTTAGACAGATATTCACCCCTCCACTTT
>TRBD2|TRBV4-1|TRBJ2-3|NA
CASSQGGAGGPDTQYF
TGCGCCAGCAGCCAAGGAGGAGCGGGAGGGCCAGATACGCAGTATTTT
>TRBD1|TRBV27|TRBJ2-7|NA
CASSYRDRGSEQYF
TGTGCCAGCAGCTACCGGGACAGGGGTTCCGAGCAGTACTTC
>NA|TRBV7-8|TRBJ1-5|NA
CASSVRLTRSFNQPQHF
TGTGCCAGCAGCGTCCGACTGACGCGGTCCTTCAATCAGCCCCAGCATTTT
>TRBD2|TRBV11-2|TRBJ2-2|NA
CASSLDRTSGANWELFF
TGTGCCAGCAGCTTAGATAGGACTAGCGGAGCGAATTGGGAGCTGTTTTTT
>NA|TRBV5-1|TRBJ2-5|NA
CASSLAPPDRTQYF
TGCGCCAGCAGCTTGGCCCCCCCCGACAGGACCCAGTACTTC
>NA|TRBV2|TRBJ2-4|NA
CASSEEAGAVNIQYF
TGTGCCAGCAGTGAAGAGGCAGGGGCCGTAAACATTCAGTACTTC
>TRBD1|TRBV12-5|TRBJ2-7|NA
CASGRTGEIYEQYF
TGTGCTAGTGGGCGGACAGGAGAAATCTACGAGCAGTACTTC
>NA|TRBV5-1|TRBJ1-4|few
CASSLVTGRGNEKLFF
TGCGCCAGCAGCTTGGTTACCGGCAGAGGTAATGAAAAACTGTTTTTT
>NA|TRBV18|TRBJ2-2|NA
CASSPPSSWNTGELFF
TGTGCCAGCTCACCACCGAGTTCGTGGAACACCGGGGAGCTGTTTTTT